Sequencing of this T cell receptor (beta chain) was carried out in a study of blood T cell repertoires in COVID-19. The CDR3 is 16 residues long. The germline V gene has CDR1 WSHSY and CDR2 SAAADI. Trimming took 4 bases from V and 0 from J; bases not matched to a gene: 2. This clone was recorded only once. In the study's own analysis: The authors estimated nucleated cell counts from reference gene primer amplification. Clones were read by immunoSEQ multiplex PCR, and TCRdb kept only the in-frame ones, dropping some. That table supplies the V and J calls and clone size; D and trimming were determined from the DNA. The sample carries roughly 170,000 clones, roughly 81% recorded once.

The J gene is TRBJ2-2, the V gene TRBV10-2; 10 bases are shared with TRBD1. Sequencing was carried out using peripheral blood. The sequence came from a man in his forties or fifties who had recovered from COVID-19. The DNA of the CDR3 is TGCGCCAGCAGTGGACAGGGGGCCACGAACACCGGGGAGCTGTTTTTT. It specifies CASSGQGATNTGELFF.